This T cell receptor (beta chain) stems from a study of blood T cell repertoires in COVID-19. Study details: Whether acute or convalescent, the COVID-19 samples came from the United States, Italy and Spain.

Clones were sequenced by immunoSEQ multiplex PCR, and TCRdb holds only the in-frame ones, with some missing. The sample shows around 140,000 clones, 65% to 80% of them seen only once. The germline V and J ends were trimmed by 2 bases and 0 bases, with 8 bases remaining between them. The germline gives CDR1 MNHNS, CDR2 SASEGT. The CDR3 covers 15 residues. What was sequenced was peripheral blood. This chain links TRBV6-1 with TRBJ2-1, with D uncertain. This TCR derives from a woman aged 55-69 years with acute or convalescent COVID-19. The DNA of the CDR3 is TGTGCCAGCAGTGAAACTATAAGCTCCTACAATGAGCAGTTCTTC. Its translation: CASSETISSYNEQFF.